A single sample gave rise to the 26 T cell receptor beta chains below, sequenced in a study of cytomegalovirus exposure and HLA in healthy donors. Primers included in the PCR were 60 Vbeta and 13 Jbeta primers. The table came from immunoSEQ multiplex PCR; TCRdb's copy has only in-frame clones and leaves some out. The sample yields some 160,000 clones, about 85% seen once. The sample comprised PBMCs. The receptors were gathered from a man aged 25 to 45 in good health and CMV-seropositive.

This chain uses TRBV27 with TRBJ2-5; tentative D call: TRBD2 (6 bases). The germline CDR1 and CDR2 sequences are MNHEY and SMNVEV (reference sequence). The ends were cut back, 5 bases at V and 5 bases at J, with 12 bases in the middle. This CDR3 contains 13 residues. The CDR3 spells CASSPVGRETQYF. The CDR3 nucleotides read TGTGCCAGCAGTCCCGTGGGGAGGGAGACCCAGTACTTC.

The chain uses TRBV5-4 and TRBJ1-3; TRBD1 might be the D (6 bases). This CDR3 spans 15 amino acids. The germline CDR1 and CDR2 sequences are SGHNT and YYREEE (reference sequence). Trimming left V 0 bases short and J 0 bases short, with 7 bases between. In DNA, the CDR3 is TGTGCCAGCAGCTTGGGACAGGACTCTGGAAACACCATATATTTT. Its protein product is CASSLGQDSGNTIYF.

The chain combines TRBV4-2 with TRBJ1-5; tentatively, D is TRBD1 (5 bases). Germline V gives CDR1 LGHNA, CDR2 YNFKEQ. The CDR3 totals 14 residues. V was clipped by 5 bases and J by 3 bases, with 11 bases between them. CDR3 residues: CASSAQGPNQPQHF. DNA of the CDR3: TGTGCCAGCAGCGCTCAGGGCCCCAATCAGCCCCAGCATTTT.

The V and J genes are TRBV2 and TRBJ1-2; D possibly corresponds to TRBD1 (6 bases). CDR3 length: 14 amino acids. Germline V gene sequence: CDR1 SNHLY, CDR2 FYNNEI. Trimming pared 4 bases from V and 1 base from J, leaving 10 bases between. This CDR3 is CASSAQGFNYGYTF. CDR3 nucleotide sequence: TGTGCCAGCAGTGCCCAGGGGTTTAACTATGGCTACACCTTC.

The genes are TRBV4-3 and TRBJ2-2, with D perhaps matching TRBD2 (5 bases). The V end was cut by 0 bases, the J end by 0 bases, with 8 bases between. The CDR3 consists of 16 residues. Germline V gives CDR1 LGHNA, CDR2 YSLEER. CDR3 protein: CASSQEPLANTGELFF. In nucleotides, the CDR3 is TGCGCCAGCAGCCAAGAACCACTAGCGAACACCGGGGAGCTGTTTTTT.

The chain links TRBV4-3 to TRBJ2-2; 9 nucleotides agree with TRBD2. The CDR3 runs to 16 residues. Per the germline V gene, CDR1 is LGHNA and CDR2 is YSLEER. Unmatched junction bases numbered 9, after V lost 4 bases and J lost 6 bases. The CDR3 DNA follows: TGCGCCAGCAGCCCCTTCGGGACTAGCTCGGCCGGGGAGCTGTTTTTT. Its translation: CASSPFGTSSAGELFF.

This chain uses TRBV5-5 with TRBJ1-4; D may be TRBD1 (6 bases). Germline-derived CDR1 and CDR2 are SGHKS and YYEKEE (reference sequence). Trimming took 0 bases from V and 8 from J, leaving 14 bases between them. The CDR3 extends over 15 amino acids. Written as DNA, the CDR3 is TGTGCCAGCAGCTTGGTTGGGGGCGCCTGGGAAAAACTGTTTTTT. This translates into CASSLVGGAWEKLFF.

The chain is built from TRBV5-5 and TRBJ2-3; TRBD1 aligns across 9 bases. The CDR3 has 14 amino acids. With 5 bases clipped from V and 4 bases from J, the junction kept 5 bases outside the gene matches. Per the germline V gene, CDR1 is SGHKS and CDR2 is YYEKEE (reference sequence). CDR3 amino acids: CASRNRTGADTQYF. The CDR3, as DNA: TGTGCCAGCAGGAACCGGACAGGGGCAGATACGCAGTATTTT.

CDR3 sequence (DNA): TGCGCCAGCAGCCCCCCGGGTTCCTACAATGAGCAGTTCTTC. It yields the protein CASSPPGSYNEQFF. The V call is TRBV4-3, the J call TRBJ2-1; D is unresolved. Trimming pared 4 bases from V and 1 base from J, leaving 8 bases between. The germline gives CDR1 LGHNA, CDR2 YSLEER. The CDR3 contains 14 residues.

The gene calls are TRBV6-1 and TRBJ2-5; 8 nucleotides agree with TRBD2. The CDR3 runs to 14 residues. V gave up 5 bases and J gave up 5 bases; unmatched junction bases: 7. CDR1 and CDR2 (germline): MNHNS, SASEGT. CDR3 protein: CASSLGLVEETQYF. CDR3 bases: TGTGCCAGCAGTTTGGGACTAGTGGAGGAGACCCAGTACTTC.

This chain joins TRBV27 and TRBJ2-3; TRBD2 matches at 12 bases. V was clipped by 5 bases and J by 14 bases; unmatched bases: 8. The germline V gene has CDR1 MNHEY and CDR2 SMNVEV (reference sequence). The CDR3 is made up of 13 amino acids. The CDR3 DNA is TGTGCCAGCAGTCCCAGACTAGCGGGAGTGCGGTATTTT. Its translation: CASSPRLAGVRYF.

The chain uses TRBV4-2 and TRBJ2-5; maybe TRBD2 (7 bases). This CDR3 region has 17 residues. V was clipped by 0 bases and J by 6 bases, with 20 bases between them. In germline, CDR1 is LGHNA, CDR2 YNFKEQ. Here the CDR3 DNA reads TGTGCCAGCAGCCAAGATTTAGGGGGGGCTGTCGGGAAGACCCAGTACTTC. This sequence encodes CASSQDLGGAVGKTQYF.

The chain is built from TRBV5-4 and TRBJ2-1; TRBD2 aligns across 10 bases. J gave up 3 bases and V 4 bases, and 4 bases lay outside the gene matches. Germline CDR1 SGHNT, CDR2 YYREEE (reference sequence). This CDR3 is built from 15 residues. The DNA for the CDR3 is TGTGCCAGCAGCCTAGCGGGAGCTTACTACAATGAGCAGTTCTTC. It codes for CASSLAGAYYNEQFF.

The chain joins TRBV11-2 to TRBJ2-2, with 7 positions matching TRBD2. Looked up from germline, CDR1 is SGHAT and CDR2 is FQNNGV. With 9 bases clipped from V and 6 bases from J, the junction kept 13 bases outside the gene matches. The CDR3 contains 15 residues. CDR3 region: CASGPGGSLPGELFF. Written as DNA, the CDR3 is TGTGCCAGTGGGCCGGGCGGGAGCTTACCCGGGGAGCTGTTTTTT.

V usage is TRBV19 and J usage is TRBJ1-5; D is unclear. This CDR3 is 14 amino acids long. V was cut by 5 bases and J by 7 bases, with 15 bases left in between. Germline CDR1 reads LNHDA; CDR2 reads SQIVND (reference sequence). CDR3 in DNA: TGTGCCAGTAGTCCCGGGGAGGGCTCCCAGCCCCAGCATTTT. Translating it yields CASSPGEGSQPQHF.

The chain joins TRBV11-3 to TRBJ2-7; 8 positions agree with TRBD2. Germline V lookup: CDR1 SGHNT, CDR2 YENEEA. J lost 3 bases, V lost 5 bases, and 9 bases had no gene match. This CDR3 has 15 amino acids. The CDR3 here is CASSPRREAIYEQYF. CDR3 DNA: TGTGCCAGCAGCCCCAGGCGGGAGGCCATCTACGAGCAGTACTTC.

The rearrangement links TRBV15 to TRBJ1-4; 10 bases are shared with TRBD1. The J segment lost 8 bases and the V segment lost 5 bases, leaving 5 bases of the junction unmatched. The germline CDR1 and CDR2 sequences are LNHNV and YYDKDF (reference sequence). The CDR3 runs to 14 residues. The CDR3 sequence is CATSPGTGEEKLFF. CDR3 nucleotide sequence: TGTGCCACCAGCCCCGGGACAGGGGAAGAAAAACTGTTTTTT.

The V call is TRBV25-1, the J call TRBJ1-4; no clear D gene. Germline CDR1 MGHDK, CDR2 SYGVNS. The CDR3 sequence is 17 residues long. V was cut by 0 bases and J by 2 bases, with 13 bases left in between. Here the CDR3 DNA reads TGTGCCAGCAGTGAATATATCGCGGCCGGGACTAATGAAAAACTGTTTTTT. Translated: CASSEYIAAGTNEKLFF.

The chain uses TRBV19 and TRBJ2-7, with 8 bases aligning to TRBD2. J lost 1 base, V lost 5 bases, and 4 bases had no gene match. The germline V gene encodes CDR1 LNHDA and CDR2 SQIVND (reference sequence). The CDR3 is 14 amino acids. CDR3 nucleotides: TGTGCCAGTAGTCTACAGCGGGGGTCCTACGAGCAGTACTTC. This codes for CASSLQRGSYEQYF.

The chain carries TRBV6-5 and TRBJ1-1, with 8 positions matching TRBD1. Germline CDR1 MNHEY, CDR2 SVGAGI. This CDR3 has 13 residues. The V gene end was trimmed by 5 bases and the J gene end by 1 base; junction bases not matched to a gene: 0. In nucleotides, the CDR3 is TGTGCCAGCAGTACAGGGGGGAACACTGAAGCTTTCTTT. Protein product: CASSTGGNTEAFF.

CDR3 in DNA: TGTGCCAGCTCACCAGGGACAGGGCGAACAGATACGCAGTATTTT. Protein sequence: CASSPGTGRTDTQYF. The chain employs TRBV18 and TRBJ2-3, with 9 nucleotides matching TRBD1. This CDR3 has 15 amino acids. CDR1 is KGHSH and CDR2 is LQKENI in the germline V gene. Losses at the gene ends were 2 bases for V and 3 bases for J; bases not matched to a gene: 3.

The chain is built from TRBV7-9 and TRBJ2-1; the match to TRBD2 covers 12 bases. Germline CDR1 reads SEHNR; CDR2 reads FQNEAQ (reference sequence). The CDR3 contains 16 residues. V lost 5 bases to trimming and J lost 6 bases; unmatched junction nucleotides: 8. In DNA, the CDR3 is TGTGCCAGCAGCCCAAGGACTAGCGGGGAGGGCAATGAGCAGTTCTTC. Its protein product is CASSPRTSGEGNEQFF.

This chain uses TRBV29-1 with TRBJ1-5, with D perhaps TRBD1 (6 bases). This CDR3 has 14 amino acids. The ends were cut back, 5 bases at V and 0 bases at J, with 11 bases in the middle. Germline V CDR1 and CDR2: SQVTM, ANQGSEA. The CDR3 DNA sequence: TGCAGCGTTTCCTGGACAGTTAGCAATCAGCCCCAGCATTTT. Translating it yields CSVSWTVSNQPQHF.

CDR3: CASSLTAGREEQYF. As DNA, the CDR3 is TGCGCCAGCAGCTTGACAGCGGGACGGGAAGAGCAGTACTTC. The V call is TRBV5-1, the J call TRBJ2-7; 7 bases agree with TRBD2. Germline loops: CDR1 SGHRS, CDR2 YFSETQ. The CDR3 has 14 residues. J lost 7 bases, V lost 1 base, and 8 bases had no gene match.

J is TRBJ2-1 and V is TRBV2; D is perhaps TRBD2 (5 bases). The V end was cut by 7 bases, the J end by 2 bases, with 6 bases between. Germline CDR1 is SNHLY and CDR2 is FYNNEI. The CDR3 has 12 residues. The CDR3: CASTGTYNEQFF. The CDR3 DNA reads TGTGCCAGCACCGGGACCTACAATGAGCAGTTCTTC.

The gene calls are TRBV18 and TRBJ2-1; TRBD2 matches at 13 bases. The J segment lost 7 bases and the V segment lost 4 bases, leaving 4 bases of the junction unmatched. The CDR3 length is 15 residues. Germline V lookup: CDR1 KGHSH, CDR2 LQKENI. CDR3 residues: CASSLLAGGPNEQFF. CDR3 coding DNA: TGTGCCAGCTCACTACTAGCGGGAGGGCCAAATGAGCAGTTCTTC.